This TCR beta chain is drawn from a study of CD8+ T cells in alopecia areata. Study overall: A regimen of oral tofacitinib, 5 to 10 mg twice daily, was given to treated patients. Findings of the study overall: In lesional scalp, particularly from alopecia totalis/universalis, clonality was higher than in normal scalp.

Peripheral blood and lesional scalp punch biopsies were taken from alopecia areata patients. RNA was extracted and reverse transcribed into cDNA as the sequencing template. Repertoires were generated with immunoSEQ multiplex PCR, while TCRdb's copy carries only in-frame clones and drops some. This table holds over 120,000 clones, 45% to 60% found once. The CDR3 has 14 amino acids. Germline V lookup: CDR1 SNHLY, CDR2 FYNNEI. With 2 bases removed from V and 6 bases from J, the gap between germline ends came to 14 bases. Note on this clone: What it binds is not known.

Sequencing was performed on CD4+ T cells sorted from blood, taken at week 0. The J gene is TRBJ2-7, the V gene TRBV2; a weak D match, TRBD2 (6 bases). This clonotype was obtained from a human donor with alopecia areata. Here the CDR3 reads CASSELAKGFEQYF. The DNA of the CDR3 is TGTGCCAGCAGTGAACTAGCGAAGGGCTTCGAGCAGTACTTC.